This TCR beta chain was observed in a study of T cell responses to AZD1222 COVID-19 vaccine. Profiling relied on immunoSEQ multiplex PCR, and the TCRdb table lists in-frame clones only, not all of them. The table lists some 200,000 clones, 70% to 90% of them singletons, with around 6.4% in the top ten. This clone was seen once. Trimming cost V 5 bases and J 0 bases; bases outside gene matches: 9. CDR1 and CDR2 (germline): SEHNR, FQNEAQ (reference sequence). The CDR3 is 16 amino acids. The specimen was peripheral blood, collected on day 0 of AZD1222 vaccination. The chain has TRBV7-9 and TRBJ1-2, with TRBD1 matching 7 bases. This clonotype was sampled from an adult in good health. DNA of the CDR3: TGTGCCAGCAGCCGCCCGACAGGGACGTCTAACTATGGCTACACCTTC. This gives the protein CASSRPTGTSNYGYTF.